This T cell receptor beta chain was retrieved from a study of T cells in Graves' hyperthyroidism and ophthalmopathy. Whole-study results and caveats: The authors' 13 V-J model separated ophthalmopathy from stable hyperthyroidism. Clonotypes that were expanded in thyroid above 0.001 mostly appeared in blood too.

RNA transcripts were the template for amplifying TCR beta CDR3 regions. Researchers ran a first-round RT-PCR on the TCR CDR3 using the HTBI primer set. TCRdb re-called the multiplex PCR reads with MiXCR, one entry per CDR3 protein. Here the sample spans more than 650,000 distinct CDR3 sequences, 13% to 15% being singletons. This clonotype was detected ten times or more. Antigen specificity is unknown. The V and J ends lost 2 bases and 5 bases, in that order; junction bases with no gene match: 5. The germline gives CDR1 SEHNR, CDR2 FQNEAQ (reference sequence). CDR3 size: 15 residues. This sequence originates from a woman in her late teens or twenties with Graves' hyperthyroidism. The material sequenced was blood. The V gene is TRBV7-9, the J gene TRBJ2-5, with 10 bases that match TRBD2. The CDR3 loop is CASSLSSGSFETQYF. CDR3 nucleotides: TGTGCCAGCAGCTTATCTAGCGGGAGTTTCGAGACCCAGTACTTC.